The 2 T cell receptor beta chains listed next were all sequenced from one sample in a study of tumor-infiltrating lymphocytes in oesophageal squamous cell carcinoma. TCRdb independently ran MiXCR on the PCR reads; one entry per CDR3 protein. The table records over 9,500 distinct CDR3 sequences, approximately 52% of them present only once. Sample: normal esophageal tissue next to the tumor. The source of these receptors is a male donor with esophageal squamous cell carcinoma.

A note on this clonotype: A read error is likely, as this CDR3 ends without the conserved phenylalanine or tryptophan. It is unclear where the CDR3 begins or ends on the DNA, so no DNA is shown, and the CDR3 is as TCRdb lists it. The V gene is TRBV6-1, the J gene TRBJ2-3; the DNA was not used to check the table's D call, TRBD2. Per the germline V gene, CDR1 is MNHNS and CDR2 is SASEGT. Both ends counted, the CDR3 spans 16 residues. The CDR3: CASSEGGSGNEQFFGP.

The sample holds many counts of this clonotype. This sequence joins TRBV25-1 and TRBJ2-4; 10 nucleotides agree with TRBD1. V lost 10 bases to trimming and J lost 0 bases; unmatched junction nucleotides: 18. The germline V gene encodes CDR1 MGHDK and CDR2 SYGVNS. The CDR3 covers 19 residues. DNA for the CDR3: TGTGCCACCGCCGACCCCGGACAGGGGGGGAAACTAGCCAAAAACATTCAGTACTTC. Residues: CATADPGQGGKLAKNIQYF. Complete variable domain (other parts from reference TRBV25-1 and TRBJ2-4): EADIYQTPRYLVIGTGKKITLECSQTMGHDKMYWYQQDPGMELHLIHYSYGVNSTEKGDLSSESTVSRIRTEHFPLTLESARPSHTSQYLCATADPGQGGKLAKNIQYFGAGTRLSVL.